Listed below are T cell receptor beta chains from one sample, sequenced in a study of blood T cell repertoires in COVID-19. The repertoire was sequenced with immunoSEQ multiplex PCR; TCRdb's copy has only in-frame clones and lacks some. The table shows just over 90,000 clones, with 90% occurring only once. The specimen was peripheral blood. These receptors all come from a human donor with active COVID-19. The donor label of this sample is uncertain. The CDR3 runs from the conserved cysteine through the conserved F or W. The order of the fields is D gene, clone size, V gene, J gene, CDR3 DNA, CDR3 protein. A D gene is named only where the DNA matches it firmly. Rows give clone size only sometimes, using once, few, many, or a class for an expanded clone.

TRBD1	-	TRBV30	TRBJ1-2	TGTGCCTGCCCCGGACAGGGGAGGGATGGCTACACCTTC	CACPGQGRDGYTF
-	-	TRBV5-1	TRBJ1-1	TGCGCCAGCAGCTCAGACAGGTCAGGCACTGAAGCTTTCTTT	CASSSDRSGTEAFF
-	-	TRBV4-3	TRBJ1-6	TGCGCCAGCAGCCACCTGATACAGAATTCACCCCTCCACTTT	CASSHLIQNSPLHF
-	-	TRBV6-2/TRBV6-3	TRBJ2-2	TGTGCCAGCAGTCGTCCGAGGACATCCGAGAACACCGGGGAGCTGTTTTTT	CASSRPRTSENTGELFF
-	-	TRBV4-3	TRBJ1-1	TGCGCCAGCAGCCAAGTTGGGGCTATGAACACTGAAGCTTTCTTT	CASSQVGAMNTEAFF
-	-	TRBV27	TRBJ1-6	TGTGCCAGCAGTGGCTTGAGGGTGAGGAATTCACCCCTCCACTTT	CASSGLRVRNSPLHF
-	-	TRBV6-5	TRBJ1-1	TGTGCCAGCAGTTACGGCCAGGGGAACACTGAAGCTTTCTTT	CASSYGQGNTEAFF
-	few	TRBV30	TRBJ1-5	TGTGCCTGGCGCCGGAGGGGTTCGGACAATCAGCCCCAGCATTTT	CAWRRRGSDNQPQHF
-	-	TRBV3-1/TRBV3-2	TRBJ2-2	TGTGCCAGCGTTGGGACATCCACCGGGGAGCTGTTTTTT	CASVGTSTGELFF
TRBD2	-	TRBV2	TRBJ2-5	TGTGCCAGCAGTCCCCCTAGCGGGGTGCCCCAAGAGACCCAGTACTTC	CASSPPSGVPQETQYF
TRBD2	-	TRBV2	TRBJ2-1	TGTGCCAGCAGTGAAATAGGGACCGGGACTAGGAAAGATGAGCAGTTCTTC	CASSEIGTGTRKDEQFF
TRBD1	-	TRBV2	TRBJ1-1	TGTGCCAGCAGTGAAGGGGGGACAGGGACCCGCACTGAAGCTTTCTTT	CASSEGGTGTRTEAFF
-	once	TRBV7-9	TRBJ2-4	TGTGCCAGCAGCTTAGAGAGGGGGGCCAAAAACATTCAGTACTTC	CASSLERGAKNIQYF
TRBD2	-	TRBV27	TRBJ2-7	TGTGCTAGCAGTTCATCTAGCGGGGGTCTCTACGAGCAGTACTTC	CASSSSSGGLYEQYF
TRBD1	-	TRBV12-5	TRBJ1-1	TGTGCTAGTGGACCCGGAGGGGGCAGGGAGGCTTTCTTT	CASGPGGGREAFF
-	-	TRBV30	TRBJ2-5	TGTGCCTGGGGTCCCGAACAGGGGTCCGGGGGTACCCAGTACTTC	CAWGPEQGSGGTQYF
TRBD2	-	TRBV18	TRBJ2-1	TGTGCCAGCTCACCATCTAGCGGGGTAGTTCACGAGCAGTTCTTC	CASSPSSGVVHEQFF
TRBD1	-	TRBV28	TRBJ2-3	TGTGCCAGCAGTTCCCCCCCGGGGGACAGGGGGCGGACAGATACGCAGTATTTT	CASSSPPGDRGRTDTQYF
TRBD1	-	TRBV15	TRBJ1-2	TGTGCCACCAGCAGAGGGGGACAGGGCTTTTATGGCTACACCTTC	CATSRGGQGFYGYTF
TRBD2	-	TRBV29-1	TRBJ2-1	TGCAGCGTTGAAGATCTTCAGGGATTAGCGGGGGGGCGTGAGCAGTTCTTC	CSVEDLQGLAGGREQFF
TRBD1	once	TRBV15	TRBJ1-5	TGTGCCACCAGCAGAGAAGACAGGGGCCGGAATCAGCCCCAGCATTTT	CATSREDRGRNQPQHF
TRBD1	-	TRBV5-1	TRBJ2-2	TGCGCCAGCAGCTTGGTGGGACAGGGGTTCACCGGGGAGCTGTTTTTT	CASSLVGQGFTGELFF
-	-	TRBV5-6	TRBJ2-1	TGTGCCAGCAGCTTGGCGGGGAGCTCCTACAATGAGCAGTTCTTC	CASSLAGSSYNEQFF
-	few	TRBV5-5	TRBJ1-2	TGTGCCAGCAGCCGCCCCCTAGAACAAGGCTACACCTTC	CASSRPLEQGYTF
-	-	TRBV21-1	TRBJ1-2	TGTGCCAGCAGATCGACAGAGCGAACTAACTATGGCTACACCTTC	CASRSTERTNYGYTF
-	-	TRBV27	TRBJ2-7	TGTGCCAGCAGTTTACGTGGGGGCGCATCCTACGAGCAGTACTTC	CASSLRGGASYEQYF
-	-	TRBV11-2	TRBJ2-5	TGTGCCAGCAGCTTAGAGGGCAGGGGAAGAGAGACCCAGTACTTC	CASSLEGRGRETQYF
TRBD1	-	TRBV7-8	TRBJ1-4	TGTGCCAGCAGCCCCGCGGACAGGGGGCGCCGTGAAAAACTGTTTTTT	CASSPADRGRREKLFF
TRBD1	-	TRBV7-2	TRBJ2-1	TGTGCCAGCAGGAAAGGACAGGGGGGACACAATGAGCAGTTCTTC	CASRKGQGGHNEQFF
-	-	TRBV19	TRBJ1-2	TGTGCCAGTAGTATCGGCGCCCAGGGGAACTATGGCTACACCTTC	CASSIGAQGNYGYTF
-	-	TRBV5-1	TRBJ2-3	TGCGCCAGCAGCCTGACCCCAACTACCACAGATACGCAGTATTTT	CASSLTPTTTDTQYF
-	-	TRBV19	TRBJ1-2	TGTGCCAGTAGTTTAGGGGAGGATGGCTACACCTTC	CASSLGEDGYTF
TRBD1	-	TRBV4-3	TRBJ2-1	TGCGCCAGCAGCCGGGGCACAGGGGGGAGTTCCTACAATGAGCAGTTCTTC	CASSRGTGGSSYNEQFF
-	-	TRBV6-2/TRBV6-3	TRBJ2-2	TGTGCCAGCAGTTACAACAGGTCCCCCGGGGAGCTGTTTTTT	CASSYNRSPGELFF
-	-	TRBV3-1/TRBV3-2	TRBJ2-1	TGTGCCAGCAGCCAGGGACCGACCGGGACATATGAGCAGTTCTTC	CASSQGPTGTYEQFF
TRBD1	once	TRBV6-2/TRBV6-3	TRBJ1-2	TGTGCCAGCAGCCGCCCCGGACAGGGCTTGCATGGCTACACCTTC	CASSRPGQGLHGYTF
TRBD1	-	TRBV4-2	TRBJ1-2	TGTGCCAGCAGCCAGGGGAACGACAGGGGGGTAGGCTACACCTTC	CASSQGNDRGVGYTF
-	-	TRBV12-3/TRBV12-4	TRBJ2-7	TGTGCCAGCAGTAACACAGGAAACTACGAGCAGTACTTC	CASSNTGNYEQYF
-	-	TRBV2	TRBJ1-4	TGTGCCAGCAGTAGGGGTCAGTCTAATGAAAAACTGTTTTTT	CASSRGQSNEKLFF
-	-	TRBV25-1	TRBJ1-6	TGTGCCAGCATCGGAACAGGCAGTTATTATTCACCCCTCCACTTT	CASIGTGSYYSPLHF
TRBD1	once	TRBV15	TRBJ1-4	TGTGCCACCAGCAGCAGGACAGGGGGCGCGGAACTGTTTTTT	CATSSRTGGAELFF
-	-	TRBV28	TRBJ1-2	TGTGCCAGCAGTTTACCAGGGGTCTATGGCTACACCTTC	CASSLPGVYGYTF
-	-	TRBV5-4	TRBJ1-2	TGTGCCAGCAGCTTGCAACAGGCGCTGGGCTACACCTTC	CASSLQQALGYTF
-	-	TRBV3-1/TRBV3-2	TRBJ1-1	TGTGCCAGCCGAGGGGGCACTGAAGCTTTCTTT	CASRGGTEAFF
-	-	TRBV4-3	TRBJ2-1	TGCGCCAGCAGCCAAGATAGGGGGTTGAATGAGCAGTTCTTC	CASSQDRGLNEQFF
TRBD2	-	TRBV12-3/TRBV12-4	TRBJ2-7	TGTGCCAGCAGTTTTGGGACTACCTACGAGCAGTACTTC	CASSFGTTYEQYF
-	-	TRBV5-4	TRBJ2-5	TGTGCCAGCAGCTTAGCAGAGACCCAGTACTTC	CASSLAETQYF
-	-	TRBV28	TRBJ1-1	TGTGCCAGCAAACAGGGTCGCTGGAAGAACACTGAAGCTTTCTTT	CASKQGRWKNTEAFF
-	-	TRBV7-2	TRBJ1-5	TGTGCCAGCAGTCTGACAGGCCATAAACGGTATCAGCCCCAGCATTTT	CASSLTGHKRYQPQHF